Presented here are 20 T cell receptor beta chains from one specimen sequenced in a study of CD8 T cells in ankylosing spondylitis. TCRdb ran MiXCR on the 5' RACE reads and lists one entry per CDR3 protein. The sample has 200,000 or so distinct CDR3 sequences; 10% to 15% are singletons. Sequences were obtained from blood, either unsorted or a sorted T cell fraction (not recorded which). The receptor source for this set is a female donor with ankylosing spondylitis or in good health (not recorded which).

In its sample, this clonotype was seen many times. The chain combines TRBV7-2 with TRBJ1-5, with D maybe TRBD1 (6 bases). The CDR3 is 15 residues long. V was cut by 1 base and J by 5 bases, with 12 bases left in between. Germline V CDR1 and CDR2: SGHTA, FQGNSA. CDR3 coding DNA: TGTGCCAGCAGCTTAGTGGGGGGGGCAGATCAGCCCCAGCATTTT. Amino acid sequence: CASSLVGGADQPQHF.

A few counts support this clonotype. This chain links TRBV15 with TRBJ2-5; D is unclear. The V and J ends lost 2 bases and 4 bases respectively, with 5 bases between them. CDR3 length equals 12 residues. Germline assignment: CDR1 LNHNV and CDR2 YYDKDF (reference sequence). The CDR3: CATSRIGETQYF. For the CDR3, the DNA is TGTGCCACCAGCAGAATTGGAGAGACCCAGTACTTC.

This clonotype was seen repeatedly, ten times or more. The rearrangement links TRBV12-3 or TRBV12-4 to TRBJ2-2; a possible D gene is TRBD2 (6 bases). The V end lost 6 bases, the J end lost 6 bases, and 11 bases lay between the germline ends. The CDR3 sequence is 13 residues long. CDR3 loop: CASRVGLPGELFF. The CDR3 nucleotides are TGTGCCAGCAGAGTAGGACTACCCGGGGAGCTGTTTTTT.

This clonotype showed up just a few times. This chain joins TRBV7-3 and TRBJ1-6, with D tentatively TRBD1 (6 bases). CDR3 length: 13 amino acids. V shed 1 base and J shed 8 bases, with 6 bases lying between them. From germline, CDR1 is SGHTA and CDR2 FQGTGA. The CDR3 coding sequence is TGTGCCAGCAGCTTAAAGGGGGATTCACCCCTCCACTTT. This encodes CASSLKGDSPLHF.

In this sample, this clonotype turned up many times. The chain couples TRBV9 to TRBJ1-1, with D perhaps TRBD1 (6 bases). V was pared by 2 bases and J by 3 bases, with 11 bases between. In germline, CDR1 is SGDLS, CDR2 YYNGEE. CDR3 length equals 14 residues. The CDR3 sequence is CASSVSDSHTEAFF. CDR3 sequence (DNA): TGTGCCAGCAGCGTCTCGGACAGTCACACTGAAGCTTTCTTT.

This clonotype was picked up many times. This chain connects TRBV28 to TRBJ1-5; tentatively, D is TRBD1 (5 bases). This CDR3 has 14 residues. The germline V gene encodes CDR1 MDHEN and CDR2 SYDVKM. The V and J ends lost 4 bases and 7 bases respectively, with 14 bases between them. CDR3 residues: CASSSAGARQPQHF. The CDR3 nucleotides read TGTGCCAGCAGTTCCGCCGGGGCACGGCAGCCCCAGCATTTT. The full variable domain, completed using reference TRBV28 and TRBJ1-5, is DVKVTQSSRYLVKRTGEKVFLECVQDMDHENMFWYRQDPGLGLRLIYFSYDVKMKEKGDIPEGYSVSREKKERFSLILESASTNQTSMYLCASSSAGARQPQHFGDGTRLSIL.

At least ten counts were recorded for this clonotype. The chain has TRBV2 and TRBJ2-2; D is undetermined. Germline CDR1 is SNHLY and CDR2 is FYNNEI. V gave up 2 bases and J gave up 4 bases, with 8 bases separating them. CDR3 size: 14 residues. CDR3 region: CASSEWRSTGELFF. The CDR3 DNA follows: TGTGCCAGCAGTGAATGGCGGAGCACCGGGGAGCTGTTTTTT.

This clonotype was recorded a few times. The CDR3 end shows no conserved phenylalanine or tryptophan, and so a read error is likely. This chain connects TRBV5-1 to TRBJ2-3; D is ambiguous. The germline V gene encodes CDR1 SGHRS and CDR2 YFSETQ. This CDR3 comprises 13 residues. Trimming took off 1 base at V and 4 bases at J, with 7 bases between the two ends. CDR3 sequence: CASSLNPADTQYS. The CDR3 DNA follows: TGCGCCAGCAGCTTGAACCCCGCAGATACGCAGTATTCT.

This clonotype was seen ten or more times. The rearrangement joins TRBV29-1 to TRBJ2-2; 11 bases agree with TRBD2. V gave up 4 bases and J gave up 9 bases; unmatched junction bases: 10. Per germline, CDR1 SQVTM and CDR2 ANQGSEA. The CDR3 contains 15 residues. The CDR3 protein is CSVGLAGSQERELFF. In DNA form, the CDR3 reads TGCAGCGTTGGACTAGCGGGGTCCCAGGAACGGGAGCTGTTTTTT.

The CDR3 loop reads CALCINRDEQYF. The CDR3 DNA follows: TGTGCACTCTGTATTAATCGTGACGAGCAGTACTTC. This sequence joins TRBV6-5 and TRBJ2-7, with D hard to call. CDR3 size: 12 residues. Germline V gene lookup returns CDR1 MNHEY and CDR2 SVGAGI.

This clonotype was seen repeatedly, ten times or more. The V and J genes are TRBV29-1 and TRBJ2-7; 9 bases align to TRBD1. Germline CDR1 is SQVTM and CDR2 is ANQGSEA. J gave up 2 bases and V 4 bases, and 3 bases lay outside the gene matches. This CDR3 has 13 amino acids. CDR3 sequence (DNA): TGCAGCGTTGTGGGGGACAGGGCCTACGAGCAGTACTTC. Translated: CSVVGDRAYEQYF.

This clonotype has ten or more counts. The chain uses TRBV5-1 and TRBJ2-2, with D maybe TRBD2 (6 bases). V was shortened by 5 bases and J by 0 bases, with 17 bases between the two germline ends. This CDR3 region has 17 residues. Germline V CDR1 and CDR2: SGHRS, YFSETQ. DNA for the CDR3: TGCGCCAGCAGTTTCGGACTATGGACTACGAACACCGGGGAGCTGTTTTTT. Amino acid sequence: CASSFGLWTTNTGELFF.

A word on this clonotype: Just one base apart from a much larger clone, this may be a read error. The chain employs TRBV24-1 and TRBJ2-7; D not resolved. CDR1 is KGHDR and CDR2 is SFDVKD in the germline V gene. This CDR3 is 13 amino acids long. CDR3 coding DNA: TGTGCCACCAGTGATCCCAGCCGAGGCGAGCGGTACTTC. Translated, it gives CATSDPSRGERYF.

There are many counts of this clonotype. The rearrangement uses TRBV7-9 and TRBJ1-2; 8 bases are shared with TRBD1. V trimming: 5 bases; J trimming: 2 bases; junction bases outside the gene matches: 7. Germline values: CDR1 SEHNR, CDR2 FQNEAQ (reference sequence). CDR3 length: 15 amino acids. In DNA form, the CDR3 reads TGTGCCAGCAGCCAACCGGGACAGGAAAACTATGGCTACACCTTC. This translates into CASSQPGQENYGYTF.

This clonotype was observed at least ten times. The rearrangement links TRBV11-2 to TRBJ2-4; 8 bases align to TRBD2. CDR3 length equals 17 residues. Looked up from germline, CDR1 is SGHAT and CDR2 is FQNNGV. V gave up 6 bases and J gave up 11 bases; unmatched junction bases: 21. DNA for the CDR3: TGTGCCAGCAGTTCGCTGAAATTACTAGCGGCCCGGAGGGTTCAGTACTTC. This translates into CASSSLKLLAARRVQYF.

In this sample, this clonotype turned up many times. Here the CDR3 reads CSARGTGRAGELFF. The CDR3 DNA sequence: TGCAGTGCTAGAGGGACAGGAAGGGCCGGGGAGCTGTTTTTT. This chain uses TRBV20-1 with TRBJ2-2; 7 nucleotides match TRBD1. The V segment lost 1 base and the J segment 6 bases; nucleotides outside the gene matches: 5. CDR3 length: 14 amino acids. Per the germline V gene, CDR1 is DFQATT and CDR2 is SNEGSKA (reference sequence).

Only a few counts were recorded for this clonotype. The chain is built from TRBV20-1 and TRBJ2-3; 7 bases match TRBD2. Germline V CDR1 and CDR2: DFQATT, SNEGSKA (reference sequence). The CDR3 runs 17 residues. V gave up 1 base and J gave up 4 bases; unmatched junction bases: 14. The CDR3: CSARGIWAGVQADTQYF. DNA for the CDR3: TGCAGTGCTAGAGGAATTTGGGCGGGAGTCCAAGCAGATACGCAGTATTTT.

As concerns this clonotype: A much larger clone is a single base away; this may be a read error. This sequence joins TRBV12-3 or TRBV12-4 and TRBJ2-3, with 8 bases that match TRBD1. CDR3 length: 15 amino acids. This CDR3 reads CASSPGTGDTDTEYF. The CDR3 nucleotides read TGTGCCAGCAGTCCTGGGACAGGCGACACAGATACGGAGTATTTT.

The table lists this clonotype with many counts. CDR3 DNA: TGTGCCAGCAGCTCCCCTTGGCGGGAGGCAGATACGCAGTATTTT. This gives the protein CASSSPWREADTQYF. This sequence joins TRBV7-2 and TRBJ2-3; 8 bases map to TRBD2. Germline CDR1 is SGHTA and CDR2 is FQGNSA. Trimming at V came to 4 bases and at J to 4 bases, leaving 7 bases not matched to a gene. CDR3 length: 15 amino acids.

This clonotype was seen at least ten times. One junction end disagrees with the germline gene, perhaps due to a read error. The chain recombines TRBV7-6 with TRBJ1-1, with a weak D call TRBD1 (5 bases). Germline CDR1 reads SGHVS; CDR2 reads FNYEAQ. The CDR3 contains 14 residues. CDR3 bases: TGCGCCAGCAGCTTGGGGGGAGCGAACACTGAAGCTTTCTTT. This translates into CASSLGGANTEAFF.